This TCR beta chain originates from a study of T cell repertoires in cytomegalovirus infection. Whole-study results and caveats: Dominant in the ex vivo response were TCR beta clonotypes restricted by HLA-C and specific for CMV. Pooled public TCR beta family frequency picked out CMV carriers with the relevant HLA.

This clonotype was detected many times. No antigen is known for it. TCRdb re-called the reads through MiXCR, storing one row per CDR3 protein. The sample has about 360,000 distinct CDR3 sequences, roughly 18% seen once; the top ten hold 8.7%. Trimming cost V 6 bases and J 6 bases; bases outside gene matches: 13. The CDR3 covers 16 residues. The germline V gene has CDR1 SGHTA and CDR2 FQGNSA. The sequence was collected from a human donor in good health (CMV status not recorded). Some clones in this sample may be carry-over from other donors' samples. The chain employs TRBV7-2 and TRBJ2-2; TRBD2 matches at 7 bases. Sequenced input: PBMCs. The DNA of the CDR3 is TGTGCCAGCAGACTACGGGGAGGGGCGATCCCCGGGGAGCTGTTTTTT. Translation gives CASRLRGGAIPGELFF.